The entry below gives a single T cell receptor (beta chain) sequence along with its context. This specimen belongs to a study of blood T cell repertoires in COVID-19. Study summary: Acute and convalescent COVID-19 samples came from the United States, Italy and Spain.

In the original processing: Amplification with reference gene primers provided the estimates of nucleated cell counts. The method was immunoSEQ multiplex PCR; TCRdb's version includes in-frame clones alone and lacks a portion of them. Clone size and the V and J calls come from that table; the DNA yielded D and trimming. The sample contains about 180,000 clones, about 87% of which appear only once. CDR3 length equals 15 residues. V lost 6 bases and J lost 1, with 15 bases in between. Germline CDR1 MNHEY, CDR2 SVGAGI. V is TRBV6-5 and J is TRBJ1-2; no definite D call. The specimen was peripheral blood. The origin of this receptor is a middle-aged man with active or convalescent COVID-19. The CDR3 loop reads CASSSAPRGNYGYTF. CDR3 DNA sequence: TGTGCCAGCAGCTCGGCCCCCCGGGGTAACTATGGCTACACCTTC.